The 21 T cell receptor beta chains reported below all come from one sample, sequenced in a study of immune characterization of retroperitoneal liposarcoma. In TCRdb, the PCR reads were re-called with MiXCR into one record per CDR3 protein. The data hold under 3,000 distinct CDR3 sequences, with roughly 35% observed a single time. Sequences were obtained from tumor tissue. The receptors stem from a male donor with retroperitoneal liposarcoma.

This clonotype was found a few times. The V call is TRBV28, the J call TRBJ1-4; possibly TRBD1 for D (6 bases). V gave up 6 bases and J gave up 0 bases, with 11 bases separating them. CDR1 is MDHEN and CDR2 is SYDVKM in the germline V gene. The CDR3 length is 15 residues. The CDR3 bases are TGTGCCAGCAGGCCAACAGGGTCAACTAATGAAAAACTGTTTTTT. It yields the protein CASRPTGSTNEKLFF.

Note on this clonotype: Germline is not matched at one junction end, which may reflect a read error. CDR3 amino acids: CASSPARTSGTLFF. Here the CDR3 DNA reads TGTGCCAGCAGTCCCGCTCGGACTAGCGGGACTCTGTTCTTC. The rearrangement links TRBV27 to TRBJ2-5; 12 positions agree with TRBD2. The germline CDR1 and CDR2 sequences are MNHEY and SMNVEV (reference sequence). CDR3 length: 14 amino acids.

This clonotype was counted only a few times. The V gene is TRBV6-1, the J gene TRBJ2-5; no clear D. Germline lookup yields CDR1 MNHNS and CDR2 SASEGT. CDR3 length: 12 residues. The V gene lost 5 bases and the J gene lost 0 bases, with 4 bases spanning the gap. The CDR3 sequence: CASSYNQETQYF. CDR3 sequence (DNA): TGTGCCAGCAGTTATAACCAAGAGACCCAGTACTTC.

The chain has TRBV6-6 and TRBJ2-5, with 10 bases lining up with TRBD1. The end of the DNA is better explained by TRBJ2-7, so the J call may be wrong. Per germline, CDR1 MNHNY and CDR2 SVGAGI (reference sequence). There are 17 residues in the CDR3. CDR3 DNA sequence: TGTGCCAGCAGTTACTCGAATTACGGGACAGGGGCATACGAGCAGTACTTC. This translates into CASSYSNYGTGAYEQYF.

By share of the sample, this clonotype is medium-sized. CDR3 protein: CASSLELQETQYF. CDR3 sequence (DNA): TGTGCCAGCAGCTTAGAGCTCCAAGAGACCCAGTACTTC. The chain couples TRBV7-6 to TRBJ2-5; D is unclear. V gave up 1 base and J gave up 1 base, with 4 bases separating them. Germline CDR1 is SGHVS and CDR2 is FNYEAQ. The CDR3 spans 13 residues.

This clonotype is categorized as medium-sized (0.01 to 0.1%). The chain joins TRBV6-1 to TRBJ1-1, with D maybe TRBD1 (6 bases). The CDR3 has 12 amino acids. Trimming cost V 10 bases and J 6 bases, with 15 bases left between them. The V gene's germline CDR1 is MNHNS and CDR2 SASEGT. CDR3 sequence reads: CATKWDTAEAFF. The CDR3 region has the DNA TGTGCCACCAAATGGGACACCGCTGAAGCTTTCTTT.

This clonotype was found a few times. This sequence joins TRBV6-6 and TRBJ2-7, with TRBD1 identical over 10 bases. CDR1 MNHNY and CDR2 SVGAGI come from the germline V gene (reference sequence). With V trimmed by 6 bases and J by 2 bases, 10 bases remained unmatched. The CDR3 extends over 16 amino acids. CDR3 region: CASRPPGQGRTYEQYF. CDR3 nucleotide sequence: TGTGCCAGCAGACCTCCGGGACAGGGGCGAACCTACGAGCAGTACTTC.

There are a few counts of this clonotype. V gene TRBV7-2 combines with J gene TRBJ2-2; D call uncertain. V was cut by 5 bases and J by 2 bases, with 6 bases left in between. The CDR3 length is 13 residues. CDR1 SGHTA and CDR2 FQGNSA come from the germline V gene. CDR3 nucleotide sequence: TGTGCCAGCAGCGCTCTCAACACCGGGGAGCTGTTTTTT. It is translated as CASSALNTGELFF. The variable domain in full, completed from reference TRBV7-2 and TRBJ2-2, reads GAGVSQSPSNKVTEKGKDVELRCDPISGHTALYWYRQSLGQGLEFLIYFQGNSAPDKSGLPSDRFSAERTGGSVSTLTIQRTQQEDSAVYLCASSALNTGELFFGEGSRLTVL.

By share, this clonotype ranks as medium-sized. This chain connects TRBV6-2 or TRBV6-3 to TRBJ1-2; D unclear. The germline V gene encodes CDR1 MNHEY and CDR2 SVGEGT. CDR3 size: 13 residues. Trimming pared 4 bases from V and 5 bases from J, leaving 11 bases between. As DNA, the CDR3 is TGTGCCAGCAGTTCTCCGATGGGGTATGGCTACACCTTC. It is translated as CASSSPMGYGYTF.

The genes are TRBV6-8 and TRBJ2-1; D not certain. The V and J ends lost 11 bases and 9 bases respectively, with 17 bases between them. The CDR3 is made up of 12 amino acids. Germline V gene data show CDR1 as MNHGY and CDR2 as SAAAGT. The CDR3 protein is CASSVLSGEQFF. CDR3 nucleotides: TGTGCCTCCTCGGTCCTGTCTGGTGAGCAGTTCTTC.

This chain joins TRBV27 and TRBJ2-3; D may be TRBD2 (6 bases). The germline V gene encodes CDR1 MNHEY and CDR2 SMNVEV (reference sequence). V was trimmed by 2 bases and J by 2 bases, leaving 8 bases between them. The CDR3 extends over 14 amino acids. CDR3 residues: CASSLGGSTDTQYF. CDR3 nucleotide sequence: TGTGCCAGCAGTTTAGGGGGGTCCACAGATACGCAGTATTTT.

The chain uses TRBV6-1 and TRBJ2-2; a possible D gene is TRBD2 (7 bases). V shed 7 bases and J shed 3 bases, with 12 bases lying between them. Germline V gives CDR1 MNHNS, CDR2 SASEGT. The CDR3 sequence is 14 residues long. CDR3 in DNA: TGTGCCAGCATCACAGGGAGGGACACCGGGGAGCTGTTTTTT. Its translation: CASITGRDTGELFF.

With regard to this clonotype: A read error is possible here, since a much larger clone lies one base away. The V call is TRBV12-3 or TRBV12-4, the J call TRBJ2-1; 8 nucleotides line up with TRBD1. V dropped 4 bases and J dropped 10; count of bases not matched to a gene: 9. The CDR3 has 14 amino acids. The CDR3 sequence is CASSSQGAGYEQFF. CDR3 sequence (DNA): TGTGCCAGCAGTTCCCAGGGGGCGGGTTACGAGCAGTTCTTC.

This clonotype was seen only a few times. It may be a read error: a sequence one base away is much more abundant. V usage is TRBV11-1 and J usage is TRBJ2-1; D uncertain. Germline V CDR1 and CDR2: SGHAT, FQDESV (reference sequence). The CDR3 consists of 14 residues. Trimming took 8 bases from V and 13 from J, leaving 24 bases between them. CDR3 in amino acids: CASASDTYQETQFF. The CDR3 DNA reads as TGTGCCAGCGCCAGCGACACGTACCAAGAGACCCAGTTCTTC.

In regard to this clonotype: A read error may explain this, as a much larger clone is one base away. The J gene is TRBJ2-1, the V gene TRBV11-2; 7 bases line up with TRBD2. The CDR3 covers 14 residues. The germline V gene has CDR1 SGHAT and CDR2 FQNNGV. The CDR3 DNA follows: TGTGCCGGCAGCCGAGCGGGGTTCTACAATGAGCAGTTCTTC. Translation: CAGSRAGFYNEQFF. The whole variable domain, remainder taken from reference TRBV11-2 and TRBJ2-1, is EAGVAQSPRYKIIEKRQSVAFWCNPISGHATLYWYQQILGQGPKLLIQFQNNGVVDDSQLPKDRFSAERLKGVDSTLKIQPAKLEDSAVYLCAGSRAGFYNEQFFGPGTRLTVL.

The V call is TRBV6-1, the J call TRBJ1-1; TRBD1 might be the D (5 bases). Germline lookup yields CDR1 MNHNS and CDR2 SASEGT. The CDR3 covers 15 residues. With 6 bases removed from V and 4 bases from J, the gap between germline ends came to 18 bases. The CDR3 spells CASRGTRWGSTEAFF. In DNA form, the CDR3 reads TGTGCCAGCAGGGGGACCCGGTGGGGGAGCACTGAAGCTTTCTTT.

The chain has TRBV10-1 and TRBJ2-4; D possibly uses TRBD1 or TRBD2 (5 bases each). CDR1 is WNHNN and CDR2 is SYGVQD in the germline V gene (reference sequence). V was trimmed by 7 bases and J by 7 bases, leaving 23 bases between them. The CDR3 length is 16 residues. The CDR3: CASISSGTRKGNIQYF. The CDR3 nucleotides are TGCGCCAGCATTTCTTCAGGGACCCGAAAAGGGAACATTCAGTACTTC.

This chain joins TRBV7-2 and TRBJ2-1, with D possibly matching TRBD2 (6 bases). The CDR3 consists of 15 residues. Germline V gene lookup returns CDR1 SGHTA and CDR2 FQGNSA. V was cut by 1 base and J by 10 bases, with 17 bases left in between. CDR3 bases: TGTGCCAGCAGCTTAGAGATGGGGGGAAACTACGAGCAGTTCTTC. This translates into CASSLEMGGNYEQFF.

This chain links TRBV27 with TRBJ2-3; no clear D. Germline V gene lookup returns CDR1 MNHEY and CDR2 SMNVEV (reference sequence). The CDR3 runs to 14 residues. Trimming removed 6 bases at V and 1 base at J, with 11 bases between. The CDR3 loop reads CASSSDYGTDTQYF. In DNA, the CDR3 is TGTGCCAGCAGCTCCGATTACGGCACAGATACGCAGTATTTT.

This clonotype was seen more than once but under ten times. The gene calls are TRBV7-2 and TRBJ2-1; tentative D call: TRBD1 (5 bases). V was cut by 2 bases and J by 10 bases, with 12 bases left in between. The germline CDR1 and CDR2 sequences are SGHTA and FQGNSA. The length of the CDR3 is 13 residues. The DNA of the CDR3 is TGTGCCAGCAGCTTATCCAGGGTATACGAGCAGTTCTTC. This codes for CASSLSRVYEQFF.

This clonotype appeared a few times. The chain combines TRBV12-3 or TRBV12-4 with TRBJ1-1, with a tentative D call TRBD1 (5 bases). Trimming left V 3 bases short and J 7 bases short, with 12 bases between. The CDR3 length is 13 residues. This CDR3 is CASSFRQPHEAFF. The CDR3 region has the DNA TGTGCCAGCAGTTTCCGACAGCCGCATGAAGCTTTCTTT.